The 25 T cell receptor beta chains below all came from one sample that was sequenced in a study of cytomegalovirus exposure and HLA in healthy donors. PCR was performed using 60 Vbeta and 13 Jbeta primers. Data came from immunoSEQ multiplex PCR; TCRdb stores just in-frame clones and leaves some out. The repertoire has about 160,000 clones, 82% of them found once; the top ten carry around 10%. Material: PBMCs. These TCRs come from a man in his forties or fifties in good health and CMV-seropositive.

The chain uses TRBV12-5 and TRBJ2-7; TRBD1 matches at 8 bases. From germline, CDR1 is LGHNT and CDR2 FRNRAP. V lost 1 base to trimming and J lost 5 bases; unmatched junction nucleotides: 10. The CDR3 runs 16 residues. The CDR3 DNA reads TGTGCTAGTGGTTTGGGAGATACAGGGGGGATCGACGAGCAGTACTTC. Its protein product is CASGLGDTGGIDEQYF.

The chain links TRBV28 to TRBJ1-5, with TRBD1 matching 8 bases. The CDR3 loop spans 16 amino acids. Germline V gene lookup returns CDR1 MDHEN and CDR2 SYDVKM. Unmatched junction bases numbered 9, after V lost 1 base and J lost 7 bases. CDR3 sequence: CASSLSFRGRGQPQHF. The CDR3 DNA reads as TGTGCCAGCAGTTTATCTTTCAGGGGGCGAGGGCAGCCCCAGCATTTT.

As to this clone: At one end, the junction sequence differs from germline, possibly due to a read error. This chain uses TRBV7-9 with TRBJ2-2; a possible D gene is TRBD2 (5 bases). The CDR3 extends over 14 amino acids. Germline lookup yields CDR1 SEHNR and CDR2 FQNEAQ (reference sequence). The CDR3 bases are TGCGCCAGCAGCCAGGAGAGGGTCTTCGGGGAGCTGTTTTTT. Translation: CASSQERVFGELFF. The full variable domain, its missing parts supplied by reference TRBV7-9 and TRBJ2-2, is DTGVSQNPRHKITKRGQNVTFRCDPISEHNRLYWYRQTLGQGPEFLTYFQNEAQLEKSRLLSDRFSAERPKGSFSTLEIQRTEQGDSAMYLCASSQERVFGELFFGEGSRLTVL.

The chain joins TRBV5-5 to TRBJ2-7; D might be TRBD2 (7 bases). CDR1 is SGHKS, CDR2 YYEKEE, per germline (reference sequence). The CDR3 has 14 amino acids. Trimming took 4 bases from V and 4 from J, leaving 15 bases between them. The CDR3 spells CASSLGGPEYEQYF. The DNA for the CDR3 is TGTGCCAGCAGCCTGGGGGGGCCTGAATACGAGCAGTACTTC.

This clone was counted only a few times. Here the CDR3 DNA reads TGTGCCAGCAGCCTCCACTACGAGCAGTACTTC. It specifies CASSLHYEQYF. The J gene is TRBJ2-7, the V gene TRBV16; D unclear. The CDR3 covers 11 residues. CDR1 and CDR2 (germline): KGHSY, FQNENV. Trimming left V 4 bases short and J 3 bases short, with 4 bases between.

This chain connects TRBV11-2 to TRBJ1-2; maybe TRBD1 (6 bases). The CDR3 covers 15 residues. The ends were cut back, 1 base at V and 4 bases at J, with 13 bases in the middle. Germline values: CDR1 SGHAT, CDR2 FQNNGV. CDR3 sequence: CASSLGTVRGYGYTF. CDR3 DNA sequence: TGTGCCAGCAGCTTAGGGACAGTGCGAGGCTATGGCTACACCTTC.

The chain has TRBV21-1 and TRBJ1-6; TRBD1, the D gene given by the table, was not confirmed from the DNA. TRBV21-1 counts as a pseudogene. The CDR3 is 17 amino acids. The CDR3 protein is CASSKGEGQGIGSPLHF. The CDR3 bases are TGTGCCAGCAGCAAAGGAGAAGGACAGGGAATAGGTTCACCCCTCCACTTT.

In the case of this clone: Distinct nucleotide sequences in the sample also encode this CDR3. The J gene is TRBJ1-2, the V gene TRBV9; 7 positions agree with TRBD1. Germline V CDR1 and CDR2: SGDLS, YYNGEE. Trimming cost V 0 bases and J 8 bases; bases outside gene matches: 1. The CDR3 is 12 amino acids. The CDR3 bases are TGTGCCAGCAGCGTAGGACAGGGCGGCTACACCTTC. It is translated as CASSVGQGGYTF. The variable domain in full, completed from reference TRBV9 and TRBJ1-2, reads DSGVTQTPKHLITATGQRVTLRCSPRSGDLSVYWYQQSLDQGLQFLIQYYNGEERAKGNILERFSAQQFPDLHSELNLSSLELGDSALYFCASSVGQGGYTFGSGTRLTVV.

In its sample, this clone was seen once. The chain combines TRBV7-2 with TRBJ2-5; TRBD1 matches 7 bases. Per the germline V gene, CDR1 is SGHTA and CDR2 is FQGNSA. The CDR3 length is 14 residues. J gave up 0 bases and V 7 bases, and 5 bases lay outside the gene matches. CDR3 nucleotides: TGTGCCAGCACCAGACAGGGAAACCAAGAGACCCAGTACTTC. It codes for CASTRQGNQETQYF. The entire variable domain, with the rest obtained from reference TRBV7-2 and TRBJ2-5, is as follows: GAGVSQSPSNKVTEKGKDVELRCDPISGHTALYWYRQSLGQGLEFLIYFQGNSAPDKSGLPSDRFSAERTGGSVSTLTIQRTQQEDSAVYLCASTRQGNQETQYFGPGTRLLVL.

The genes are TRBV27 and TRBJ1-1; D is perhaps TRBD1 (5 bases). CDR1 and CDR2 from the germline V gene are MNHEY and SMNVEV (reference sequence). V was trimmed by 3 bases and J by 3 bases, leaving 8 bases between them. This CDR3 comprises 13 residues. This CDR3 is CASSFGGYTEAFF. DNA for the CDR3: TGTGCCAGCAGTTTCGGGGGATACACTGAAGCTTTCTTT.

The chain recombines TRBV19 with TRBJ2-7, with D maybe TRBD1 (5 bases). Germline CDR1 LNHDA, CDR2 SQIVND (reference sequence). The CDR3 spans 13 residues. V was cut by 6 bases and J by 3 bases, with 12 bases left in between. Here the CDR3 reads CASSQGLGYEQYF. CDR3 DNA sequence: TGTGCCAGTAGCCAGGGATTGGGCTACGAGCAGTACTTC.

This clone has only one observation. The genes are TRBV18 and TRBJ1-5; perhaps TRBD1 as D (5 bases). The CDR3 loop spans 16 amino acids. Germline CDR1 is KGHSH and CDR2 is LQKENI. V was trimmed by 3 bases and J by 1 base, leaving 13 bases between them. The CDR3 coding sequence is TGTGCCAGCTCACCCTCCGTTGGGGCGAGCAATCAGCCCCAGCATTTT. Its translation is CASSPSVGASNQPQHF.

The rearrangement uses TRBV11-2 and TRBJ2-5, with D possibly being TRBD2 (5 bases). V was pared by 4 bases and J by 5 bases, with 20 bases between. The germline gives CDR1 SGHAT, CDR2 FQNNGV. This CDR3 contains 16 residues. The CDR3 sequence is CASSSGRDPLAETQYF. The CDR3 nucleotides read TGTGCCAGCAGCTCAGGACGGGATCCCCTCGCTGAGACCCAGTACTTC. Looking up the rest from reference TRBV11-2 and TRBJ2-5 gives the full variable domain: EAGVAQSPRYKIIEKRQSVAFWCNPISGHATLYWYQQILGQGPKLLIQFQNNGVVDDSQLPKDRFSAERLKGVDSTLKIQPAKLEDSAVYLCASSSGRDPLAETQYFGPGTRLLVL.

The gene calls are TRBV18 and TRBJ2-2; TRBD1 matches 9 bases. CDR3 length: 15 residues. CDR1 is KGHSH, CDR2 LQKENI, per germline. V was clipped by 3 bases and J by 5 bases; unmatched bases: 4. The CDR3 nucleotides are TGTGCCAGCTCACCGGGACAGGGAGGAACCGGGGAGCTGTTTTTT. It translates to CASSPGQGGTGELFF.

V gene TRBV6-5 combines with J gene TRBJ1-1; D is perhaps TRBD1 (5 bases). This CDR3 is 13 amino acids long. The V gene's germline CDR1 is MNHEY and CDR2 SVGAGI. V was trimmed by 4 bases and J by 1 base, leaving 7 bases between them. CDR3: CASSFDRNTEAFF. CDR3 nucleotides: TGTGCCAGCAGTTTTGACAGGAACACTGAAGCTTTCTTT.

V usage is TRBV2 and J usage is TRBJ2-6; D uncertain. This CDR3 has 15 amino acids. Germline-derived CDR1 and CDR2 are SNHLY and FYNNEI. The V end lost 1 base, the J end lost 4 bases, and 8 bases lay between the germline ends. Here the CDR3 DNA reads TGTGCCAGCAGTGAAGTCTCCCTCGGGGCCAACGTCCTGACTTTC. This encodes CASSEVSLGANVLTF.

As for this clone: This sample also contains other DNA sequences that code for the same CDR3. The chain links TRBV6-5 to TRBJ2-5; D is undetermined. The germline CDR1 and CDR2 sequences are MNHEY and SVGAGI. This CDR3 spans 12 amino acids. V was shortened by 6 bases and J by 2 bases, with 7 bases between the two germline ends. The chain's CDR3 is CASRRQQETQYF. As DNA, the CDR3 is TGTGCCAGCAGGCGACAACAAGAGACCCAGTACTTC.

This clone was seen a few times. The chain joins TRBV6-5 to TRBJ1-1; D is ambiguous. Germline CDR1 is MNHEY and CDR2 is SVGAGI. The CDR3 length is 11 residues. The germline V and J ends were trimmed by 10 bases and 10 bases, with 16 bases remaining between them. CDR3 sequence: CAKRGDAGAFF. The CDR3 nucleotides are TGTGCCAAGAGAGGCGACGCGGGAGCTTTCTTT.

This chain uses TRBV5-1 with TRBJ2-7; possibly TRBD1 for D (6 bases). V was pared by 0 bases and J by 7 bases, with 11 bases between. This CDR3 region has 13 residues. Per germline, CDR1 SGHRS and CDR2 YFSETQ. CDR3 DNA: TGCGCCAGCAGCTTGGACGGGCAGGGGGAGCAGTACTTC. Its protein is CASSLDGQGEQYF.

This chain's CDR3 is CASSRDFLYTGELFF. CDR3 in DNA: TGTGCCAGCAGCCGGGACTTTCTTTACACCGGGGAGCTGTTTTTT. The chain uses TRBV7-3 and TRBJ2-2; D is perhaps TRBD2 (6 bases). The CDR3 has 15 amino acids. Per germline, CDR1 SGHTA and CDR2 FQGTGA. Trimming left V 5 bases short and J 3 bases short, with 13 bases between.

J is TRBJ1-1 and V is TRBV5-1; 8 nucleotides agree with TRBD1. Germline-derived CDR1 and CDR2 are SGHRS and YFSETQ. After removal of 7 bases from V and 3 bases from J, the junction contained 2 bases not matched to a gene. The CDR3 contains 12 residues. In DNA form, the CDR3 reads TGCGCCAGCGGACAGGGAGACACTGAAGCTTTCTTT. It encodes CASGQGDTEAFF.

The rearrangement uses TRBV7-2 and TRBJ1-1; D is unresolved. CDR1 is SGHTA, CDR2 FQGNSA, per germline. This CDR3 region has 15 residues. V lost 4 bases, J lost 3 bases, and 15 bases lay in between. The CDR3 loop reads CASSSREAFHTEAFF. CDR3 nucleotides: TGTGCCAGCAGCTCCCGGGAGGCCTTCCACACTGAAGCTTTCTTT.

CDR3 coding DNA: TGTGCCAGCAGCTTACAGGGACAAGAGACCCAGTACTTC. Its protein is CASSLQGQETQYF. V is TRBV5-6 and J is TRBJ2-5, with TRBD1 as a possible D gene (6 bases). The CDR3 is 13 amino acids. Trimming removed 2 bases at V and 2 bases at J, with 7 bases between. The germline V gene has CDR1 SGHDT and CDR2 YYEEEE.

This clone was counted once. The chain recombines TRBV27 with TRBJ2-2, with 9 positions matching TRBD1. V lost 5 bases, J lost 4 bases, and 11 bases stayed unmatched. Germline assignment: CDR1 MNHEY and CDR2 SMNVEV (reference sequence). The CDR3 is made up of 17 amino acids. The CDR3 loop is CASSNMPDRGITGELFF. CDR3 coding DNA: TGTGCCAGCAGTAACATGCCGGACAGGGGAATCACCGGGGAGCTGTTTTTT.

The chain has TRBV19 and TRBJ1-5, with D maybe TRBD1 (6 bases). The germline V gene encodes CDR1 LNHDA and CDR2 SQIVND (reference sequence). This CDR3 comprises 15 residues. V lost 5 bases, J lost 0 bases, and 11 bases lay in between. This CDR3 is CASSPGTLSNQPQHF. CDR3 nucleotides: TGTGCCAGTAGTCCGGGGACACTTAGCAATCAGCCCCAGCATTTT. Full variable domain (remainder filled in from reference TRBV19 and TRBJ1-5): DGGITQSPKYLFRKEGQNVTLSCEQNLNHDAMYWYRQDPGQGLRLIYYSQIVNDFQKGDIAEGYSVSREKKESFPLTVTSAQKNPTAFYLCASSPGTLSNQPQHFGDGTRLSIL.